The next 30 T cell receptor beta chains were all read from a single sample in a study of control samples from healthy donors and cancer patients. Profiling relied on immunoSEQ multiplex PCR, and the TCRdb table lists in-frame clones only, not all of them. The sample consists of under 90,000 clones, 80% to 95% of them appearing once. Specimen: blood. The receptors stem from a woman in her sixties in good health.

This sequence joins TRBV2 and TRBJ1-6, with D possibly matching TRBD1 (5 bases). This CDR3 has 14 amino acids. Germline CDR1 SNHLY, CDR2 FYNNEI. Trimming left V 6 bases short and J 7 bases short, with 13 bases between. CDR3 sequence reads: CASRGLTVNSPLHF. The CDR3 DNA is TGTGCCAGCAGAGGGTTGACAGTGAATTCACCCCTCCACTTT.

This clone was detected once. This sequence joins TRBV19 and TRBJ1-6; no reliable D call. Germline CDR1 reads LNHDA; CDR2 reads SQIVND (reference sequence). The CDR3 has 12 residues. Trimming took off 5 bases at V and 10 bases at J, with 9 bases between the two ends. Written as DNA, the CDR3 is TGTGCCAGTAGTGCCCCGGGATCACCCCTCCACTTT. Its translation: CASSAPGSPLHF.

In nucleotides, the CDR3 is TGTGCCAGCAATCGGGAAGGAAATTCACCCCTCCACTTT. It specifies CASNREGNSPLHF. The gene calls are TRBV25-1 and TRBJ1-6; D is undetermined. V gave up 7 bases and J gave up 7 bases, with 11 bases separating them. The CDR3 consists of 13 residues. CDR1 is MGHDK, CDR2 SYGVNS, per germline.

V gene TRBV29-1 combines with J gene TRBJ2-1; either TRBD1 or TRBD2 may supply D (5 bases each). Germline V lookup: CDR1 SQVTM, CDR2 ANQGSEA. The CDR3 sequence is 15 residues long. The V end was cut by 4 bases, the J end by 0 bases, with 13 bases between. This CDR3 is CSVAGAAPSYNEQFF. CDR3 bases: TGCAGCGTTGCCGGGGCTGCCCCCTCCTACAATGAGCAGTTCTTC.

This rearrangement joins TRBV30 to TRBJ2-7; D is perhaps TRBD1 or TRBD2 (6 bases each). This CDR3 has 15 amino acids. Germline V gives CDR1 GTSNPN, CDR2 SVGIG (reference sequence). The germline V and J ends were trimmed by 2 bases and 3 bases, with 17 bases remaining between them. The CDR3, as DNA: TGTGCCTGGAGTCCAAAAGGAGGGGGGCGCTACGAGCAGTACTTC. Translated, it gives CAWSPKGGGRYEQYF.

This chain links TRBV6-5 with TRBJ1-4, with D unresolved. In germline, CDR1 is MNHEY, CDR2 SVGAGI. Between the trimmed V and J ends, which lost 6 bases and 7 bases, there was a span of 12 bases. The CDR3 has 13 amino acids. CDR3 coding DNA: TGTGCCAGCAGGGGTCGGGAGAGTGAAAAACTGTTTTTT. It specifies CASRGRESEKLFF.

The genes are TRBV18 and TRBJ1-4, with D hard to call. The germline CDR1 and CDR2 sequences are KGHSH and LQKENI. The V end was cut by 0 bases, the J end by 5 bases, with 7 bases between. CDR3 size: 14 residues. The CDR3 DNA is TGTGCCAGCTCACCACCCGGTAGGAATGAAAAACTGTTTTTT. Translating gives CASSPPGRNEKLFF.

V usage is TRBV7-9 and J usage is TRBJ1-4; tentatively, D is TRBD1 (5 bases). The CDR3 spans 14 residues. The germline gives CDR1 SEHNR, CDR2 FQNEAQ (reference sequence). Trimming took 2 bases from V and 8 from J, leaving 12 bases between them. CDR3 sequence reads: CASSLQGSQEKLFF. CDR3 sequence (DNA): TGTGCCAGCAGCTTACAGGGCTCCCAGGAAAAACTGTTTTTT.

The V call is TRBV29-1, the J call TRBJ1-5; tentatively, D is TRBD1 (5 bases). Between the trimmed V and J ends, which lost 4 bases and 6 bases, there was a span of 13 bases. CDR1 is SQVTM and CDR2 is ANQGSEA in the germline V gene. The CDR3 covers 13 residues. For the CDR3, the DNA is TGCAGCGTTGGAAGGCAGGGTGGTCAGCCCCAGCATTTT. Residues: CSVGRQGGQPQHF.

This chain joins TRBV5-1 and TRBJ1-1; no firm D call. The V gene lost 4 bases and the J gene lost 3 bases, with 13 bases spanning the gap. This CDR3 region has 14 residues. Germline V CDR1 and CDR2: SGHRS, YFSETQ. The CDR3 DNA reads TGCGCCAGCAGCGATAGGGTGTGGGACACTGAAGCTTTCTTT. Translating it yields CASSDRVWDTEAFF.

This chain links TRBV11-2 with TRBJ2-7; 9 nucleotides agree with TRBD2. V was clipped by 5 bases and J by 6 bases; unmatched bases: 5. The germline gives CDR1 SGHAT, CDR2 FQNNGV. The CDR3 is 13 amino acids. The CDR3 loop reads CASSIAGVGEQYF. The CDR3 nucleotides read TGTGCCAGCAGCATAGCGGGGGTTGGCGAGCAGTACTTC. Full variable domain (outside the CDR3, taken from reference TRBV11-2 and TRBJ2-7): EAGVAQSPRYKIIEKRQSVAFWCNPISGHATLYWYQQILGQGPKLLIQFQNNGVVDDSQLPKDRFSAERLKGVDSTLKIQPAKLEDSAVYLCASSIAGVGEQYFGPGTRLTVT.

The chain is built from TRBV5-1 and TRBJ2-5; 9 bases map to TRBD2. CDR1 and CDR2 (germline): SGHRS, YFSETQ. Trimming at V came to 4 bases and at J to 2 bases, leaving 12 bases not matched to a gene. CDR3 length: 17 residues. This CDR3 is CASSPGGLAGSQETQYF. The CDR3 nucleotides read TGCGCCAGCAGCCCTGGGGGGCTAGCGGGATCACAAGAGACCCAGTACTTC. Together with reference TRBV5-1 and TRBJ2-5, the CDR3 gives the full variable domain: KAGVTQTPRYLIKTRGQQVTLSCSPISGHRSVSWYQQTPGQGLQFLFEYFSETQRNKGNFPGRFSGRQFSNSRSEMNVSTLELGDSALYLCASSPGGLAGSQETQYFGPGTRLLVL.

The CDR3 region is CASSASGKRHEQYF. For the CDR3, the DNA is TGTGCCAGCAGCGCTAGCGGAAAGAGGCACGAGCAGTACTTC. The chain links TRBV9 to TRBJ2-7, with 7 bases aligning to TRBD2. V dropped 3 bases and J dropped 5; count of bases not matched to a gene: 8. Germline V gene data show CDR1 as SGDLS and CDR2 as YYNGEE. The CDR3 is 14 amino acids.

This chain links TRBV5-1 with TRBJ2-7, with 9 bases that match TRBD2. CDR3 length equals 14 residues. Losses at the gene ends were 3 bases for V and 5 bases for J; bases not matched to a gene: 6. Germline V gene lookup returns CDR1 SGHRS and CDR2 YFSETQ. The CDR3 DNA follows: TGCGCCAGCAGCTCAAATAGCGGGAGCAACGAGCAGTACTTC. The encoded protein is CASSSNSGSNEQYF.

The chain uses TRBV6-1 and TRBJ1-5; D is unresolved. Germline V gene lookup returns CDR1 MNHNS and CDR2 SASEGT. The germline V and J ends were trimmed by 2 bases and 1 base, with 9 bases remaining between them. CDR3 length: 15 amino acids. The CDR3 coding sequence is TGTGCCAGCAGTGAATTGGCAGCGAGCAATCAGCCCCAGCATTTT. Its translation: CASSELAASNQPQHF.

The rearrangement joins TRBV11-2 to TRBJ2-6, with D perhaps TRBD1 or TRBD2 (6 bases each). The germline gives CDR1 SGHAT, CDR2 FQNNGV. This CDR3 spans 17 amino acids. V was pared by 2 bases and J by 3 bases, with 14 bases between. CDR3 sequence: CASSLYWGAGGANVLTF. In DNA, the CDR3 is TGTGCCAGCAGCTTATATTGGGGGGCTGGTGGGGCCAACGTCCTGACTTTC.

The chain uses TRBV19 and TRBJ2-2, with D possibly TRBD2 on 5 matching bases. This CDR3 spans 15 amino acids. Germline V gene sequence: CDR1 LNHDA, CDR2 SQIVND (reference sequence). With 5 bases removed from V and 3 bases from J, the gap between germline ends came to 13 bases. CDR3 bases: TGTGCCAGTAGTCCAATAGCGCGGGACACCGGGGAGCTGTTTTTT. Protein product: CASSPIARDTGELFF.

The V and J genes are TRBV9 and TRBJ1-3, with D unclear. This CDR3 region has 14 residues. The germline V gene encodes CDR1 SGDLS and CDR2 YYNGEE. Trimming shortened V by 0 bases and J by 0 bases, and 4 bases separated the two germline ends. CDR3 bases: TGTGCCAGCAGCGTAGAGTTCTCTGGAAACACCATATATTTT. Its translation: CASSVEFSGNTIYF.

The rearrangement links TRBV12-5 to TRBJ2-3; the D is unclear. The germline CDR1 and CDR2 sequences are LGHNT and FRNRAP. The CDR3 totals 16 residues. V was cut by 1 base and J by 1 base, with 12 bases left in between. In DNA form, the CDR3 reads TGTGCTAGTGGTTTGGGCCCCCGTGGAGGCACAGATACGCAGTATTTT. Translating gives CASGLGPRGGTDTQYF.

The chain uses TRBV10-3 and TRBJ2-2; TRBD2 matches 10 bases. Germline V gene data show CDR1 as ENHRY and CDR2 as SYGVKD. Trimming at V came to 0 bases and at J to 7 bases, leaving 5 bases not matched to a gene. The CDR3 is 16 residues long. The DNA for the CDR3 is TGTGCCATCAGTGAGTCAGTACTAGCGGGGATCGGGGAGCTGTTTTTT. Protein product: CAISESVLAGIGELFF.

The chain recombines TRBV5-1 with TRBJ1-3; no firm D call. Trimming stripped 0 bases from V and 0 bases from J, with 7 bases between. The CDR3 is 15 amino acids. Germline CDR1 reads SGHRS; CDR2 reads YFSETQ. The CDR3 bases are TGCGCCAGCAGCTTGGGTAGCCTCTCTGGAAACACCATATATTTT. It yields the protein CASSLGSLSGNTIYF.

V gene TRBV10-3 combines with J gene TRBJ2-7; the D gene is possibly TRBD1 (5 bases). This CDR3 spans 12 amino acids. Germline V lookup: CDR1 ENHRY, CDR2 SYGVKD. Trimming took off 9 bases at V and 3 bases at J, with 12 bases between the two ends. CDR3 nucleotides: TGTGCCATGAAGACAGAGCTCTACGAGCAGTACTTC. This sequence encodes CAMKTELYEQYF.

The sample holds one count of this clone. The rearrangement links TRBV5-1 to TRBJ2-3, with no clear D. CDR1 SGHRS and CDR2 YFSETQ come from the germline V gene. The CDR3 is 14 amino acids. V gave up 0 bases and J gave up 0 bases, with 5 bases separating them. In DNA, the CDR3 is TGCGCCAGCAGCTTGGGGGGTAGCACAGATACGCAGTATTTT. The encoded protein is CASSLGGSTDTQYF.

This sequence joins TRBV18 and TRBJ1-4; TRBD1 is a possible D gene (6 bases). CDR1 is KGHSH and CDR2 is LQKENI in the germline V gene. V lost 3 bases, J lost 4 bases, and 12 bases lay in between. CDR3 size: 15 residues. The CDR3 is CASSPIAGVNEKLFF. The CDR3 DNA is TGTGCCAGCTCACCCATTGCAGGGGTTAATGAAAAACTGTTTTTT.

J is TRBJ1-2 and V is TRBV23-1, with 10 bases lining up with TRBD1. TRBV23-1 counts as an open reading frame of uncertain function. The CDR3 has 18 amino acids. With 7 bases clipped from V and 3 bases from J, the junction kept 17 bases outside the gene matches. The CDR3 nucleotides read TGCGCCAGCACACCTCAAGAGGGACAGGGGAGTACACACTATGGCTACACCTTC. It yields the protein CASTPQEGQGSTHYGYTF.

The chain has TRBV27 and TRBJ1-1; tentatively, D is TRBD1 (5 bases). The germline CDR1 and CDR2 sequences are MNHEY and SMNVEV (reference sequence). Deletions cut 6 bases from V and 3 bases from J, with 23 bases between. This CDR3 region has 17 residues. CDR3 amino acids: CASRQPGLPLGDTEAFF. CDR3 sequence (DNA): TGTGCCAGCAGACAACCGGGACTCCCGTTAGGGGACACTGAAGCTTTCTTT.

This rearrangement joins TRBV3-1 (or the pseudogene TRBV3-2) to TRBJ1-6; D unresolved. In germline, CDR1 is LGHDT, CDR2 YNNKEL (reference sequence). The CDR3 runs to 16 residues. V dropped 4 bases and J dropped 9 bases, with 19 bases sitting between them. The CDR3 nucleotides read TGTGCCAGCAGCCCGCTTCGACCTGGGGAGTTTTCACCCCTCCACTTT. As protein: CASSPLRPGEFSPLHF.

The chain combines TRBV18 with TRBJ1-5, with D maybe TRBD1 (5 bases). The germline V gene has CDR1 KGHSH and CDR2 LQKENI. This CDR3 has 15 residues. Trimming shortened V by 6 bases and J by 2 bases, and 14 bases separated the two germline ends. The CDR3 nucleotides are TGTGCCAGCTCGACCGTAGGGACGGGCAATCAGCCCCAGCATTTT. Translation: CASSTVGTGNQPQHF. The full variable domain, with the rest looked up from reference TRBV18 and TRBJ1-5, is NAGVMQNPRHLVRRRGQEARLRCSPMKGHSHVYWYRQLPEEGLKFMVYLQKENIIDESGMPKERFSAEFPKEGPSILRIQQVVRGDSAAYFCASSTVGTGNQPQHFGDGTRLSIL.

V is TRBV9 and J is TRBJ1-1, with D possibly matching TRBD1 (6 bases). Trimming stripped 2 bases from V and 0 bases from J, with 11 bases between. CDR1 SGDLS and CDR2 YYNGEE come from the germline V gene. The length of the CDR3 is 15 residues. The CDR3 is CASSVTGTLNTEAFF. The DNA of the CDR3 is TGTGCCAGCAGCGTTACCGGGACATTGAACACTGAAGCTTTCTTT.

The rearrangement links TRBV9 to TRBJ1-3; no clear D gene. This CDR3 spans 15 amino acids. V lost 3 bases and J 0 bases, leaving 10 bases between the germline ends. Germline CDR1 reads SGDLS; CDR2 reads YYNGEE. The CDR3 bases are TGTGCCAGCAGCGGAAGGGTTTACTCTGGAAACACCATATATTTT. Translated, it gives CASSGRVYSGNTIYF. The full variable domain, with the rest looked up from reference TRBV9 and TRBJ1-3, is DSGVTQTPKHLITATGQRVTLRCSPRSGDLSVYWYQQSLDQGLQFLIQYYNGEERAKGNILERFSAQQFPDLHSELNLSSLELGDSALYFCASSGRVYSGNTIYFGEGSWLTVV.